The 18 T cell receptor beta chains listed next were all sequenced from one sample in a study of blood T cell repertoires in COVID-19. Generated by immunoSEQ multiplex PCR, the TCRdb table keeps only in-frame clones and is missing some. The table includes 290,000 or so clones, around 84% detected once. The sequencing sample was made of PBMCs or T cells enriched from blood (not recorded which). The receptors were gathered from a man in his forties or fifties who had been exposed to COVID-19.

The chain couples TRBV2 to TRBJ1-5, with 9 bases lining up with TRBD1. CDR1 and CDR2 from the germline V gene are SNHLY and FYNNEI. The CDR3 length is 14 residues. V dropped 7 bases and J dropped 3; count of bases not matched to a gene: 4. As DNA, the CDR3 is TGTGCCAGCACCCGGGACAGGGACAATCAGCCCCAGCATTTT. This sequence encodes CASTRDRDNQPQHF.

V usage is TRBV14 and J usage is TRBJ1-4; perhaps TRBD1 as D (6 bases). The CDR3 totals 15 residues. CDR1 is SGHDN and CDR2 is FVKESK in the germline V gene. V lost 4 bases to trimming and J lost 8 bases, with 17 bases between them. This CDR3 is CASSRIRGRVEKLFF. In DNA, the CDR3 is TGTGCCAGCAGCCGCATTAGGGGGAGGGTCGAAAAACTGTTTTTT.

DNA for the CDR3: TGCAGCGTTGAAGATCTTCGGGGGACAGAGTCATACAATGAGCAGTTCTTC. Protein sequence: CSVEDLRGTESYNEQFF. V usage is TRBV29-1 and J usage is TRBJ2-1; TRBD1 is a possible D gene (7 bases). Germline loops: CDR1 SQVTM, CDR2 ANQGSEA. V was cut by 0 bases and J by 4 bases, with 19 bases left in between. The CDR3 sequence is 17 residues long.

This chain uses TRBV12-3 or TRBV12-4 with TRBJ1-1; 7 bases match TRBD1. Trimming cost V 6 bases and J 10 bases; bases outside gene matches: 5. The CDR3 is 11 residues long. CDR3 sequence: CASSRPGGAFF. CDR3 nucleotide sequence: TGTGCCAGCAGCCGCCCAGGGGGAGCTTTCTTT.

This sequence joins TRBV11-2 and TRBJ2-7; tentatively, D is TRBD1 (6 bases). Germline V gives CDR1 SGHAT, CDR2 FQNNGV. This CDR3 spans 13 amino acids. V gave up 0 bases and J gave up 7 bases, with 10 bases separating them. The CDR3 is CASSLERTAEQYF. Here the CDR3 DNA reads TGTGCCAGCAGCTTAGAACGGACAGCTGAGCAGTACTTC.

The rearrangement joins TRBV7-8 to TRBJ2-1; TRBD2 aligns across 10 bases. In germline, CDR1 is SGHVS, CDR2 FQNEAQ. The CDR3 is made up of 16 amino acids. The ends lost 6 bases at V and 1 base at J; junction bases unmatched: 6. CDR3 protein: CASRHLAGASYNEQFF. Written as DNA, the CDR3 is TGTGCCAGCAGACATCTAGCGGGAGCGTCCTACAATGAGCAGTTCTTC.

This rearrangement joins TRBV10-3 to TRBJ2-1; 10 bases are shared with TRBD2. With V trimmed by 10 bases and J by 6 bases, 6 bases remained unmatched. This CDR3 region has 13 residues. Per the germline V gene, CDR1 is ENHRY and CDR2 is SYGVKD. The CDR3 spells CATTPSGSNEQFF. CDR3 DNA sequence: TGTGCCACTACCCCTAGCGGGAGCAATGAGCAGTTCTTC.

V and J are TRBV6-5 and TRBJ2-7; TRBD1 matches at 7 bases. The junction had 11 bases not matched to a gene; V was cut back by 8 bases and J by 4 bases. The CDR3 loop spans 14 amino acids. Germline V gene data show CDR1 as MNHEY and CDR2 as SVGAGI. The CDR3 protein is CASVRGQGVYEQYF. The CDR3, as DNA: TGTGCCAGCGTCAGAGGGCAGGGGGTTTACGAGCAGTACTTC.

The J gene is TRBJ2-7, the V gene TRBV29-1; the match to TRBD2 covers 8 bases. This CDR3 is 15 amino acids long. V lost 4 bases to trimming and J lost 3 bases; unmatched junction nucleotides: 11. The germline V gene has CDR1 SQVTM and CDR2 ANQGSEA. The CDR3 region has the DNA TGCAGCGTTGCTTCCGGCCCGGGAGGGGTCTACGAGCAGTACTTC. Translated: CSVASGPGGVYEQYF.

The chain uses TRBV10-3 and TRBJ2-3, with 7 bases fitting TRBD2. V was clipped by 7 bases and J by 6 bases; unmatched bases: 7. The CDR3 covers 13 residues. The germline V gene encodes CDR1 ENHRY and CDR2 SYGVKD. The DNA for the CDR3 is TGTGCCATCAACCGACTAGCAAGGGATACGCAGTATTTT. This codes for CAINRLARDTQYF.

This chain uses TRBV5-4 with TRBJ2-7, with D uncertain. There are 14 residues in the CDR3. Germline CDR1 and CDR2: SGHNT and YYREEE (reference sequence). The ends were cut back, 5 bases at V and 2 bases at J, with 14 bases in the middle. The CDR3 sequence: CASSPTAEPYEQYF. In DNA, the CDR3 is TGTGCCAGCAGTCCCACGGCGGAGCCCTACGAGCAGTACTTC.

The rearrangement joins TRBV30 to TRBJ2-7, with D possibly TRBD2 on 5 matching bases. Germline lookup yields CDR1 GTSNPN and CDR2 SVGIG (reference sequence). CDR3 length equals 12 residues. Trimming took off 8 bases at V and 9 bases at J, with 20 bases between the two ends. Here the CDR3 reads CARSGEGWRQYF. DNA for the CDR3: TGTGCCCGAAGCGGAGAAGGTTGGCGGCAGTACTTC. The whole variable domain, filled in from reference TRBV30 and TRBJ2-7, reads SQTIHQWPATLVQPVGSPLSLECTVEGTSNPNLYWYRQAAGRGLQLLFYSVGIGQISSEVPQNLSASRPQDRQFILSSKKLLLSDSGFYLCARSGEGWRQYFGPGTRLTVT.

Comment on this clone: The identical CDR3 is also encoded by other nucleotide sequences in the sample. The gene calls are TRBV2 and TRBJ2-7; a possible D gene is TRBD2 (5 bases). From germline, CDR1 is SNHLY and CDR2 FYNNEI. V lost 4 bases and J 3 bases, leaving 7 bases between the germline ends. This CDR3 has 12 amino acids. The CDR3 is CASSASGYEQYF. The CDR3 DNA sequence: TGTGCCAGCAGTGCCAGCGGCTACGAGCAGTACTTC.

The chain combines TRBV24-1 with TRBJ1-5; perhaps TRBD1 as D (6 bases). With 4 bases removed from V and 2 bases from J, the gap between germline ends came to 17 bases. CDR1 KGHDR and CDR2 SFDVKD come from the germline V gene. The CDR3 length is 17 residues. The CDR3 is CATSDPDRGGGNQPQHF. Here the CDR3 DNA reads TGTGCCACCAGTGACCCCGACAGAGGGGGAGGCAATCAGCCCCAGCATTTT.

The V call is TRBV2, the J call TRBJ2-2, with D hard to call. This CDR3 has 13 amino acids. The germline gives CDR1 SNHLY, CDR2 FYNNEI. V lost 5 bases, J lost 1 base, and 5 bases lay in between. The CDR3, as DNA: TGTGCCAGCAGTAGACAGAACACCGGGGAGCTGTTTTTT. It specifies CASSRQNTGELFF.

The chain joins TRBV19 to TRBJ1-2; TRBD1 agrees at 9 bases. V was pared by 3 bases and J by 5 bases, with 4 bases of the junction left unmatched. The CDR3 loop spans 14 amino acids. Germline lookup yields CDR1 LNHDA and CDR2 SQIVND (reference sequence). In DNA, the CDR3 is TGTGCCAGTAGTATCACAGGGACAGGGTATGGCTACACCTTC. This gives the protein CASSITGTGYGYTF.

This chain links TRBV7-9 with TRBJ1-3, with D perhaps TRBD1 (5 bases). V was pared by 5 bases and J by 0 bases, with 14 bases between. The germline V gene has CDR1 SEHNR and CDR2 FQNEAQ (reference sequence). The CDR3 runs 16 residues. CDR3 in amino acids: CASSKDQGPSGNTIYF. CDR3 bases: TGTGCCAGCAGCAAAGATCAGGGCCCCTCTGGAAACACCATATATTTT.

This clone has just a few counts. The CDR3 here is CASSSPSGRRETQYF. In DNA, the CDR3 is TGTGCCAGCAGCTCTCCTAGCGGGAGGCGAGAGACCCAGTACTTC. The V and J genes are TRBV7-2 and TRBJ2-5, with 11 bases identical to TRBD2. The CDR3 length is 15 residues. Germline assignment: CDR1 SGHTA and CDR2 FQGNSA. V was clipped by 4 bases and J by 4 bases; unmatched bases: 5.